This T cell receptor beta chain was obtained from a study of shared T cell receptors in the human thymus. The CDR3 runs to 14 residues. Trimming pared 7 bases from V and 4 bases from J, leaving 16 bases between. Germline loops: CDR1 MGHDK, CDR2 SYGVNS. Sequencing used immunoSEQ multiplex PCR; TCRdb keeps in-frame clones, though not all of them. The table lists approximately 760,000 clones, 80% to 90% of them singletons. These data were also reused for a study on human thymus T cells. According to that study: Infants served as donors; they were healthy and Finnish and were having corrective surgery for congenital heart defects. The study used thymus tissue resected during corrective heart surgery. Unrelated individuals reportedly shared highly overlapping thymic TCR repertoires.

The source material was thymocytes. This clonotype was obtained from a girl under three years old with a congenital heart defect. The chain employs TRBV25-1 and TRBJ1-1, with TRBD1 as a possible D gene (6 bases). CDR3 bases: TGTGCCAGCATATCGGGGACACCGGGCACTGAAGCTTTCTTT. Translation: CASISGTPGTEAFF.